Below are 23 T cell receptor beta chains sequenced from a single sample in a study of CD8+ T cells in alopecia areata listed by TCRdb under 2018. The sample's time point label, decoded: baseline before oral tofacitinib. Libraries were prepared through the immunoSEQ multiplex PCR assay. RNA was extracted from all samples and reverse transcribed into cDNA as template for TCR sequencing. TCRdb limited this immuneACCESS table to in-frame rearrangements with V and J called. A share of clones is missing; checked studies link under half to unresolved V genes, and the rest is unexplained. This sample is represented by roughly 150,000 clones; 40% to 65% of them were singletons. The ten largest clones add up to 19% of the sample. The specimen comprised CD8+ T cells sorted from blood, sampled at week 0. These receptors were obtained from a human donor with alopecia areata.

In its sample, this clone was seen a few times. V usage is TRBV2 and J usage is TRBJ2-1; 8 bases map to TRBD2. There are 13 residues in the CDR3. From germline, CDR1 is SNHLY and CDR2 FYNNEI. V was clipped by 8 bases and J by 4 bases; unmatched bases: 4. The CDR3, as DNA: TGTGCCAGCGGGTCGGGGGGGTACAATGAGCAGTTCTTC. Its protein product is CASGSGGYNEQFF.

The chain is built from TRBV30 and TRBJ1-1, with D unresolved. CDR1 GTSNPN and CDR2 SVGIG come from the germline V gene (reference sequence). Trimming shortened V by 1 base and J by 2 bases, and 8 bases separated the two germline ends. The length of the CDR3 is 13 residues. CDR3 amino acids: CAWSGEGNTEAFF. The CDR3, as DNA: TGTGCCTGGAGTGGAGAGGGAAACACTGAAGCTTTCTTT.

The genes are TRBV30 and TRBJ1-2; D not resolved. CDR1 is GTSNPN and CDR2 is SVGIG in the germline V gene (reference sequence). V was trimmed by 4 bases and J by 6 bases, leaving 9 bases between them. The CDR3 loop spans 11 amino acids. This CDR3 is CAWIRLDGYTF. The CDR3 DNA sequence: TGTGCCTGGATCCGCTTAGATGGCTACACCTTC.

This clone has more than one count but fewer than ten. The chain has TRBV4-3 and TRBJ2-7; D is unresolved. The CDR3 consists of 13 residues. The germline gives CDR1 LGHNA, CDR2 YSLEER. Trimming cost V 1 base and J 3 bases, with 7 bases left between them. The DNA for the CDR3 is TGCGCCAGCAGCCAAGGACCAGACTACGAGCAGTACTTC. Encoded protein: CASSQGPDYEQYF.

The rearrangement joins TRBV30 to TRBJ2-7; TRBD1 aligns across 8 bases. The CDR3 is 16 residues long. With 2 bases clipped from V and 2 bases from J, the junction kept 11 bases outside the gene matches. In germline, CDR1 is GTSNPN, CDR2 SVGIG (reference sequence). The CDR3 bases are TGTGCCTGGAGTTCTCATGGGACAGGAGAGACCTACGAGCAGTACTTC. Translated: CAWSSHGTGETYEQYF.

This clone has a handful of counts. This chain links TRBV30 with TRBJ2-5; D not resolved. V gave up 2 bases and J gave up 1 base, with 17 bases separating them. This CDR3 spans 16 amino acids. Germline V gives CDR1 GTSNPN, CDR2 SVGIG (reference sequence). CDR3 sequence: CAWSYLPEVSQETQYF. The CDR3 DNA is TGTGCCTGGAGTTACTTGCCTGAAGTCAGCCAAGAGACCCAGTACTTC. The full variable domain, in which reference TRBV30 and TRBJ2-5 provide the parts outside the CDR3, is SQTIHQWPATLVQPVGSPLSLECTVEGTSNPNLYWYRQAAGRGLQLLFYSVGIGQISSEVPQNLSASRPQDRQFILSSKKLLLSDSGFYLCAWSYLPEVSQETQYFGPGTRLLVL.

This clone occurred a few times. CDR3 region: CASSLMTGLKNIQYF. CDR3 nucleotide sequence: TGTGCCAGCAGCTTGATGACGGGGTTGAAAAACATTCAGTACTTC. The rearrangement joins TRBV5-6 to TRBJ2-4; D might be TRBD2 (5 bases). The CDR3 totals 15 residues. Trimming took off 1 base at V and 4 bases at J, with 12 bases between the two ends. Germline V gene lookup returns CDR1 SGHDT and CDR2 YYEEEE. Variable domain in full (rest from reference TRBV5-6 and TRBJ2-4): DAGVTQSPTHLIKTRGQQVTLRCSPKSGHDTVSWYQQALGQGPQFIFQYYEEEERQRGNFPDRFSGHQFPNYSSELNVNALLLGDSALYLCASSLMTGLKNIQYFGAGTRLSVL.

Remarks on this clone: Other DNA sequences of this sample code for an identical CDR3. The chain has TRBV15 and TRBJ1-5; the D is unclear. The CDR3 contains 13 residues. Germline-derived CDR1 and CDR2 are LNHNV and YYDKDF (reference sequence). Trimming stripped 0 bases from V and 4 bases from J, with 4 bases between. CDR3 sequence: CATSRDRNQPQHF. In nucleotides, the CDR3 is TGTGCCACCAGCAGAGACCGTAATCAGCCCCAGCATTTT.

This clone came up a few times. The chain links TRBV19 to TRBJ1-5, with TRBD1 identical over 7 bases. V shed 5 bases and J 4 bases; nucleotides not matched to a gene: 8. The CDR3 has 15 amino acids. Per germline, CDR1 LNHDA and CDR2 SQIVND (reference sequence). CDR3 sequence: CASSSGQKLNQPQHF. As DNA, the CDR3 is TGTGCCAGTAGTTCGGGACAGAAGCTAAATCAGCCCCAGCATTTT. Full variable domain (missing parts from reference TRBV19 and TRBJ1-5): DGGITQSPKYLFRKEGQNVTLSCEQNLNHDAMYWYRQDPGQGLRLIYYSQIVNDFQKGDIAEGYSVSREKKESFPLTVTSAQKNPTAFYLCASSSGQKLNQPQHFGDGTRLSIL.

The chain links TRBV10-3 to TRBJ1-1; D perhaps matches TRBD1 (6 bases). Germline CDR1 reads ENHRY; CDR2 reads SYGVKD. The V end was cut by 0 bases, the J end by 5 bases, with 10 bases between. The CDR3 is 14 amino acids. The CDR3 nucleotides read TGTGCCATCAGTGAGTCGAAAAGGGGGACTGAAGCTTTCTTT. This gives the protein CAISESKRGTEAFF.

This clone was picked up a small number of times. The chain couples TRBV7-2 to TRBJ2-5; the D is unclear. The germline CDR1 and CDR2 sequences are SGHTA and FQGNSA. The length of the CDR3 is 13 residues. V lost 5 bases and J 1 base, leaving 8 bases between the germline ends. Here the CDR3 reads CASSPILQETQYF. The CDR3, as DNA: TGTGCCAGCAGCCCCATACTCCAAGAGACCCAGTACTTC.

The CDR3 coding sequence is TGTGCCAGCAGCGCACGGCCGGTCTACGAGCAGTACTTC. It codes for CASSARPVYEQYF. The gene calls are TRBV7-6 and TRBJ2-7; no definite D call. V was pared by 5 bases and J by 3 bases, with 11 bases between. The CDR3 consists of 13 residues. The V gene's germline CDR1 is SGHVS and CDR2 FNYEAQ.

This clone has just a few counts. The rearrangement joins TRBV27 to TRBJ1-1, with D unclear. Trimming took 5 bases from V and 1 from J, leaving 11 bases between them. This CDR3 spans 14 amino acids. Germline V CDR1 and CDR2: MNHEY, SMNVEV (reference sequence). CDR3 sequence: CASSVGSGNTEAFF. DNA for the CDR3: TGTGCCAGCAGTGTGGGCTCAGGGAACACTGAAGCTTTCTTT.

The rearrangement links TRBV27 to TRBJ2-7; TRBD1 or TRBD2 may be the D gene (5 bases each). CDR3 length: 17 amino acids. V lost 2 bases, J lost 0 bases, and 17 bases lay in between. Germline CDR1 MNHEY, CDR2 SMNVEV (reference sequence). CDR3 DNA sequence: TGTGCCAGCAGTTTAAGGTCTCCCATCGGGACCTCCTACGAGCAGTACTTC. Translation gives CASSLRSPIGTSYEQYF.

The chain is built from TRBV2 and TRBJ2-7; no firm D call. V was cut by 8 bases and J by 4 bases, with 15 bases left in between. In germline, CDR1 is SNHLY, CDR2 FYNNEI. The CDR3 spans 13 residues. CDR3 DNA sequence: TGTGCCAGCGAACAGACATCTGATTACGAGCAGTACTTC. It is translated as CASEQTSDYEQYF.

The V call is TRBV30, the J call TRBJ1-1; perhaps TRBD1 as D (6 bases). The ends were cut back, 3 bases at V and 5 bases at J, with 13 bases in the middle. The germline V gene has CDR1 GTSNPN and CDR2 SVGIG (reference sequence). This CDR3 contains 13 residues. CDR3 loop: CAWRFQTGTEAFF. CDR3 DNA sequence: TGTGCCTGGAGATTCCAGACAGGTACTGAAGCTTTCTTT.

This clone was seen ten or more times. V and J are TRBV19 and TRBJ2-7; D is unresolved. Germline CDR1 and CDR2: LNHDA and SQIVND (reference sequence). Trimming left V 5 bases short and J 1 base short, with 12 bases between. The CDR3 spans 14 residues. CDR3: CASSPQFTSYEQYF. The CDR3 DNA reads TGTGCCAGTAGTCCACAGTTTACTTCCTACGAGCAGTACTTC. The variable domain in full, completed from reference TRBV19 and TRBJ2-7, reads DGGITQSPKYLFRKEGQNVTLSCEQNLNHDAMYWYRQDPGQGLRLIYYSQIVNDFQKGDIAEGYSVSREKKESFPLTVTSAQKNPTAFYLCASSPQFTSYEQYFGPGTRLTVT.

The rearrangement joins TRBV4-3 to TRBJ2-1, with D perhaps matching TRBD2 (5 bases). V was shortened by 1 base and J by 10 bases, with 14 bases between the two germline ends. The germline V gene has CDR1 LGHNA and CDR2 YSLEER. The CDR3 contains 14 residues. This CDR3 is CASSQVRGIWEQFF. In DNA form, the CDR3 reads TGCGCCAGCAGCCAAGTTCGAGGGATTTGGGAGCAGTTCTTC.

The J gene is TRBJ1-2, the V gene TRBV29-1, with D unclear. V lost 2 bases and J 8 bases, leaving 15 bases between the germline ends. CDR3 length: 13 amino acids. Germline-derived CDR1 and CDR2 are SQVTM and ANQGSEA. The CDR3 nucleotides read TGCAGCGTTGAACGAAAGGCACTTGGAGGCTACACCTTC. It is translated as CSVERKALGGYTF.

The chain couples TRBV12-5 to TRBJ1-6, with D uncertain. The V gene's germline CDR1 is LGHNT and CDR2 FRNRAP. The V and J ends lost 1 base and 6 bases respectively, with 7 bases between them. The CDR3 extends over 14 amino acids. The CDR3 sequence is CASGLGGSNSPLHF. Here the CDR3 DNA reads TGTGCTAGTGGTTTGGGAGGGAGTAATTCACCCCTCCACTTT.

This chain uses TRBV30 with TRBJ2-7, with 8 bases lining up with TRBD1. Germline V gene data show CDR1 as GTSNPN and CDR2 as SVGIG (reference sequence). The CDR3 covers 14 residues. V dropped 3 bases and J dropped 4; count of bases not matched to a gene: 8. The CDR3 loop reads CAWSLGQVGYEQYF. The CDR3 nucleotides are TGTGCCTGGAGCCTGGGACAGGTGGGATACGAGCAGTACTTC.

There are a few counts of this clone. The rearrangement joins TRBV5-1 to TRBJ2-2; TRBD1 or TRBD2 may be the D gene (5 bases each). Trimming cost V 2 bases and J 4 bases, with 15 bases left between them. Germline V gene lookup returns CDR1 SGHRS and CDR2 YFSETQ. This CDR3 region has 16 residues. CDR3 protein: CASSFPPEGITGELFF. Here the CDR3 DNA reads TGCGCCAGCAGCTTCCCGCCAGAGGGGATCACCGGGGAGCTGTTTTTT.

CDR3: CAWSTGSYTEAFF. CDR3 nucleotide sequence: TGTGCCTGGAGTACAGGGTCGTACACTGAAGCTTTCTTT. The chain recombines TRBV30 with TRBJ1-1, with D tentatively TRBD1 (6 bases). V lost 2 bases, J lost 3 bases, and 10 bases lay in between. This CDR3 is built from 13 residues. Germline-derived CDR1 and CDR2 are GTSNPN and SVGIG (reference sequence).